Presented here are 18 T cell receptor beta chains from one specimen sequenced in a study of CD4 T cells in relation to SARS-CoV-2 and coronaviruses. Before the COVID-19 pandemic, during about 2011-2019, CD4+ T cells were taken from unexposed donors. The table came from immunoSEQ multiplex PCR; TCRdb's copy has only in-frame clones and leaves some out. The table has 50,000 to 70,000 clones, about 89% seen once; the top ten hold around 1.6%. Sequencing was carried out using memory CD4+ T cells from PBMCs. The receptors originated from a human donor in good health.

V and J are TRBV6-5 and TRBJ1-1; a weak D match, TRBD1 (5 bases). The germline V and J ends were trimmed by 6 bases and 5 bases, with 19 bases remaining between them. This CDR3 has 15 amino acids. CDR1 and CDR2 from the germline V gene are MNHEY and SVGAGI. The CDR3 DNA follows: TGTGCCAGCAGACCGGGGACCGCCGCTGGGACTGAAGCTTTCTTT. Residues: CASRPGTAAGTEAFF.

This rearrangement joins TRBV7-9 to TRBJ2-7; 9 positions match TRBD1. Germline V gene sequence: CDR1 SEHNR, CDR2 FQNEAQ (reference sequence). V lost 4 bases to trimming and J lost 6 bases; unmatched junction nucleotides: 10. The CDR3 covers 15 residues. The CDR3 loop is CASSSIHRGRIEQYF. As DNA, the CDR3 is TGTGCCAGCAGCTCTATTCACAGGGGGCGCATCGAGCAGTACTTC.

The chain couples TRBV4-1 to TRBJ1-2; no firm D call. The CDR3 consists of 15 residues. CDR1 is MGHRA and CDR2 is YSYEKL in the germline V gene. V lost 2 bases to trimming and J lost 3 bases, with 13 bases between them. CDR3 in amino acids: CASSQLNRPDYGYTF. The DNA for the CDR3 is TGCGCCAGCAGCCAACTGAATCGACCCGACTATGGCTACACCTTC.

The V gene is TRBV4-2, the J gene TRBJ2-2; 8 positions agree with TRBD2. CDR1 and CDR2 (germline): LGHNA, YNFKEQ. Trimming at V came to 4 bases and at J to 1 base, leaving 17 bases not matched to a gene. The CDR3 has 20 amino acids. Here the CDR3 reads CASSPWGSGSLLVNTGELFF. The CDR3 nucleotides read TGTGCCAGCAGCCCGTGGGGGAGCGGGAGCCTCCTAGTGAACACCGGGGAGCTGTTTTTT.

The V and J genes are TRBV4-1 and TRBJ1-4; possibly TRBD1 for D (6 bases). Between the trimmed V and J ends, which lost 1 base and 3 bases, there was a span of 18 bases. From germline, CDR1 is MGHRA and CDR2 YSYEKL. The CDR3 is made up of 18 amino acids. CDR3 sequence: CASSQGGVRGWANEKLFF. CDR3 coding DNA: TGCGCCAGCAGCCAAGGGGGGGTGAGGGGGTGGGCTAATGAAAAACTGTTTTTT.

This clone occurred a few times. This chain joins TRBV27 and TRBJ2-3; 9 bases agree with TRBD2. Germline values: CDR1 MNHEY, CDR2 SMNVEV (reference sequence). CDR3 length: 17 residues. Germline trimming cut 1 base from V and 1 base from J; bases unmatched to any gene: 6. The CDR3 is CASSLFYQRGGTDTQYF. Here the CDR3 DNA reads TGTGCCAGCAGTTTATTTTACCAGCGGGGGGGCACAGATACGCAGTATTTT.

This chain connects TRBV5-1 to TRBJ2-7; D may be TRBD1 (5 bases). This CDR3 comprises 14 residues. In germline, CDR1 is SGHRS, CDR2 YFSETQ. Trimming removed 0 bases from V and 1 base from J, with 8 bases in between. In DNA form, the CDR3 reads TGCGCCAGCAGCTTGGTTCAGGGTTCCTACGAGCAGTACTTC. This translates into CASSLVQGSYEQYF.

This chain connects TRBV24-1 to TRBJ1-5, with 8 bases fitting TRBD1. CDR1 is KGHDR, CDR2 SFDVKD, per germline. Trimming at V came to 5 bases and at J to 3 bases, leaving 11 bases not matched to a gene. The CDR3 is made up of 17 amino acids. The CDR3 is CATSVPLTGAINQPQHF. CDR3 DNA sequence: TGTGCCACCAGTGTTCCCTTGACAGGGGCGATCAATCAGCCCCAGCATTTT.

Only a few counts were recorded for this clone. The V gene is TRBV25-1, the J gene TRBJ2-5; D remains ambiguous. From germline, CDR1 is MGHDK and CDR2 SYGVNS. CDR3 size: 15 residues. V lost 6 bases, J lost 0 bases, and 14 bases lay in between. The CDR3 bases are TGTGCCAGCAGAGCCAGCGCAACGTACCAAGAGACCCAGTACTTC. Translating it yields CASRASATYQETQYF.

The rearrangement uses TRBV6-5 and TRBJ2-1; D remains unclear. CDR3 length equals 14 residues. Trimming removed 2 bases from V and 5 bases from J, with 10 bases in between. Germline assignment: CDR1 MNHEY and CDR2 SVGAGI. The CDR3 sequence: CASSYIASHNEQFF. DNA for the CDR3: TGTGCCAGCAGTTACATTGCTTCCCACAATGAGCAGTTCTTC.

The V and J genes are TRBV5-1 and TRBJ2-7, with a tentative D call TRBD2 (5 bases). There are 14 residues in the CDR3. Trimming took 0 bases from V and 6 from J, leaving 13 bases between them. CDR1 SGHRS and CDR2 YFSETQ come from the germline V gene. CDR3 protein: CASSLELGVGEQYF. As DNA, the CDR3 is TGCGCCAGCAGCTTGGAGCTCGGGGTAGGCGAGCAGTACTTC.

V usage is TRBV5-4 and J usage is TRBJ1-1, with TRBD1 matching over 8 bases. V dropped 9 bases and J dropped 2; count of bases not matched to a gene: 9. Germline V lookup: CDR1 SGHNT, CDR2 YYREEE (reference sequence). This CDR3 is built from 14 residues. CDR3 sequence: CATSRTGRNTEAFF. CDR3 sequence (DNA): TGTGCCACCAGTCGGACAGGGCGTAACACTGAAGCTTTCTTT. The full variable domain, with the rest looked up from reference TRBV5-4 and TRBJ1-1, is ETGVTQSPTHLIKTRGQQVTLRCSSQSGHNTVSWYQQALGQGPQFIFQYYREEENGRGNFPPRFSGLQFPNYSSELNVNALELDDSALYLCATSRTGRNTEAFFGQGTRLTVV.

The V gene is TRBV6-5, the J gene TRBJ1-4; 8 nucleotides agree with TRBD1. The CDR3 is 15 residues long. CDR1 is MNHEY, CDR2 SVGAGI, per germline. J was trimmed by 6 bases and V by 6 bases; bases with no gene match: 9. The DNA for the CDR3 is TGTGCCAGCAGGGACAGGGCCCCGAGGGATGAAAAACTGTTTTTT. Encoded protein: CASRDRAPRDEKLFF.

The V call is TRBV7-3, the J call TRBJ1-4, with D possibly TRBD1 on 5 matching bases. The CDR3 extends over 18 amino acids. Trimming pared 4 bases from V and 4 bases from J, leaving 22 bases between. Germline loops: CDR1 SGHTA, CDR2 FQGTGA. CDR3 nucleotide sequence: TGTGCCAGCAGCTCGGGGGTGGCCACCCCACGAGATAATGAAAAACTGTTTTTT. This translates into CASSSGVATPRDNEKLFF.

The gene calls are TRBV27 and TRBJ1-1; 8 nucleotides align to TRBD1. This CDR3 contains 16 residues. J was trimmed by 0 bases and V by 4 bases; bases with no gene match: 7. CDR1 is MNHEY and CDR2 is SMNVEV in the germline V gene (reference sequence). CDR3 region: CASSSWDRQMNTEAFF. The CDR3 DNA sequence: TGTGCCAGCAGTTCCTGGGACAGGCAAATGAACACTGAAGCTTTCTTT.

The V call is TRBV20-1, the J call TRBJ1-1; D is undetermined. Trimming took off 3 bases at V and 3 bases at J, with 11 bases between the two ends. The length of the CDR3 is 13 residues. Per germline, CDR1 DFQATT and CDR2 SNEGSKA (reference sequence). In DNA form, the CDR3 reads TGCAGTGCTAGTTCGGGTACCGACACTGAAGCTTTCTTT. Translating gives CSASSGTDTEAFF.

In DNA, the CDR3 is TGTGCCATCGGTCTCGGCAGGACGAACACTGAAGCTTTCTTT. Encoded protein: CAIGLGRTNTEAFF. The V and J genes are TRBV10-3 and TRBJ1-1; D not certain. The CDR3 spans 14 residues. Per the germline V gene, CDR1 is ENHRY and CDR2 is SYGVKD. The germline V and J ends were trimmed by 8 bases and 1 base, with 14 bases remaining between them.

The chain couples TRBV11-3 to TRBJ2-3, with D unclear. CDR1 is SGHNT, CDR2 YENEEA, per germline. The CDR3 runs 13 residues. Trimming left V 4 bases short and J 2 bases short, with 7 bases between. The CDR3 protein is CASSSIYTDTQYF. CDR3 in DNA: TGTGCCAGCAGCTCAATATACACAGATACGCAGTATTTT.